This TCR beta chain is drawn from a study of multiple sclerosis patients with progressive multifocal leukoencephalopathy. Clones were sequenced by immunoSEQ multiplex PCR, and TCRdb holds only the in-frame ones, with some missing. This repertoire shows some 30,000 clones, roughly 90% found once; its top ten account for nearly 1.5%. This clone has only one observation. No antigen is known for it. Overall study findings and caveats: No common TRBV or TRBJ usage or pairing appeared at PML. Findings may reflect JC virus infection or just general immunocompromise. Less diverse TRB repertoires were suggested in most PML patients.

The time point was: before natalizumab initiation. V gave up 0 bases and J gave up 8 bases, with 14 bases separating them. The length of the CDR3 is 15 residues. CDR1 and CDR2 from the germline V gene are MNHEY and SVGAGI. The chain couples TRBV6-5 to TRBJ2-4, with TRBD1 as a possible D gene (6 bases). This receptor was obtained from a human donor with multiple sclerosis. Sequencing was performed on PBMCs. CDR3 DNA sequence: TGTGCCAGCAGTTACTCGACAGGTGGGGTTGACATTCAGTACTTC. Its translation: CASSYSTGGVDIQYF.